This T cell receptor beta chain is from a study of blood T cell repertoires in COVID-19. Looking at the study overall: PBMCs, B-cell-depleted T cells, or T cells were the source of the cDNA or gDNA that made up the material.

The assay was immunoSEQ multiplex PCR, and TCRdb's table has in-frame clones only and misses some. Of about 350,000 clones in the sample, approximately 89% were seen once. The germline CDR1 and CDR2 sequences are MDHEN and SYDVKM. The CDR3 consists of 14 residues. V lost 6 bases and J lost 3, with 12 bases in between. One Seattle source followed patients from active infection through their disease course. The sample was peripheral blood. The rearrangement uses TRBV28 and TRBJ2-4; maybe TRBD1 (6 bases). This TCR derives from a woman aged 55-70 years with COVID-19, enrolled during active disease. The CDR3, as DNA: TGTGCCAGCAGCCCGGGACAAAGCAAAAACATTCAGTACTTC. Amino acids: CASSPGQSKNIQYF.